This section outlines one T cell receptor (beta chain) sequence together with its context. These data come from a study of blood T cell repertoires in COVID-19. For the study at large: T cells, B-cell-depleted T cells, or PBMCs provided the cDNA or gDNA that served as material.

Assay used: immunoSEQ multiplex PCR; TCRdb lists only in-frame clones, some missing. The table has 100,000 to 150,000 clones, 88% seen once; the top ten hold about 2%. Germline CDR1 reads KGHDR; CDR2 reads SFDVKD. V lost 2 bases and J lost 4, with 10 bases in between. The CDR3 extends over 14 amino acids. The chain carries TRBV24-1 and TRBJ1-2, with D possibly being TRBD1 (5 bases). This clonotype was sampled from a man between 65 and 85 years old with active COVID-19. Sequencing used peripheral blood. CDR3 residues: CATSDSGLVYGYTF. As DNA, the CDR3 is TGTGCCACCAGTGATTCGGGACTGGTCTATGGCTACACCTTC.